This TCR beta chain was sequenced for a study of CD8 T cells in Susac syndrome. Reverse transcription of roughly 0.5 to 1 ug RNA was carried out with random hexamers. Multiplex PCR with immunoSEQ amplified the TCR beta CDR3 across 54 Vbeta and 13 Jbeta. TCRdb independently ran MiXCR on the immunoSEQ multiplex PCR reads; one entry per CDR3 protein. The repertoire holds roughly 180,000 distinct CDR3 sequences, with approximately 93% as singletons. The multiple sclerosis controls consisted of treatment-naive patients with relapsing-remitting disease, either stable or active. Negative isolation yielded the CD8+ and CD4+ T cells, while FACS enriched the TEMRA cells. A word on this clonotype: Its matching antigen is unknown.

General study points: It was acknowledged in the study that the number of individuals who were included in its TCR sequencing and HLA analysis was relatively small.

Sequencing was done on a sample of CD4+ T cells from PBMCs. The TCR originated in a human donor with multiple sclerosis.

The DNA for the CDR3 is TGTGCCAGCAGCCTTGGGACTTTTCAAGAGACCCAGTACTTC. Translated: CASSLGTFQETQYF. The chain carries TRBV3-1 and TRBJ2-5, with D perhaps matching TRBD2 (6 bases). CDR1 is LGHDT and CDR2 is YNNKEL in the germline V gene (reference sequence). This CDR3 comprises 14 residues. The V end lost 4 bases, the J end lost 2 bases, and 11 bases lay between the germline ends.